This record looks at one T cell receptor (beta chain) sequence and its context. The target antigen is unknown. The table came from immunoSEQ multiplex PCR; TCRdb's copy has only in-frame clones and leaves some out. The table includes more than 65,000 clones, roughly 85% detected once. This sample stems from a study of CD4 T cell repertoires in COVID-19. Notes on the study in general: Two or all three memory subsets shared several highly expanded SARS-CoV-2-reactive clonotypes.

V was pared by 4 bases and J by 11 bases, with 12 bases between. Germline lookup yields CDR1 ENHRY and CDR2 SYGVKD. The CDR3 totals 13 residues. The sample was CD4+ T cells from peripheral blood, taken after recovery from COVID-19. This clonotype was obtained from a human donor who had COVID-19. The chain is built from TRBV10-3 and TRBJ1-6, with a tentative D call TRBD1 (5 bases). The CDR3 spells CAISGGMKAPLHF. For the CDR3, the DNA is TGTGCCATCAGTGGGGGGATGAAGGCACCCCTCCACTTT.